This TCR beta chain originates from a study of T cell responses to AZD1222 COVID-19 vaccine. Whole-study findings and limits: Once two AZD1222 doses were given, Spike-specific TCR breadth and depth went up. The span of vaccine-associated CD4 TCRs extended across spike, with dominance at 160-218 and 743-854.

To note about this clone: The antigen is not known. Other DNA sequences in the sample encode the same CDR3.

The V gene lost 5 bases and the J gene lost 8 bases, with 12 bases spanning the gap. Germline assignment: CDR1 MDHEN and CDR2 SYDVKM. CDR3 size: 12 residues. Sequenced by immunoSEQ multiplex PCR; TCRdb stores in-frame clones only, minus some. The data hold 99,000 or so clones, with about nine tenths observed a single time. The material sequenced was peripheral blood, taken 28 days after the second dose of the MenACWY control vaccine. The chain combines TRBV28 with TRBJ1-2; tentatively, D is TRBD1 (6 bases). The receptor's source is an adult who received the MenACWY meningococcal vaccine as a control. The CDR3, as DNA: TGTGCCAGCAGTCTCACAGGGTACGGCTACACCTTC. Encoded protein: CASSLTGYGYTF.